A single sample gave rise to the 28 T cell receptor beta chains below, sequenced in a study of blood T cell repertoires in COVID-19. Sequenced by immunoSEQ multiplex PCR; TCRdb stores in-frame clones only, minus some. The table shows tens of thousands of clones, with less than 90% occurring only once. Sequenced input: peripheral blood. The receptors stem from a man in his fifties with active COVID-19.

V usage is TRBV5-1 and J usage is TRBJ1-1; tentatively, D is TRBD1 (5 bases). Germline CDR1 and CDR2: SGHRS and YFSETQ. This CDR3 has 15 residues. V was trimmed by 0 bases and J by 1 base, leaving 10 bases between them. The CDR3 loop reads CASSLGVRANTEAFF. The DNA for the CDR3 is TGCGCCAGCAGCTTGGGGGTCAGGGCGAACACTGAAGCTTTCTTT.

This chain uses TRBV5-5 with TRBJ1-2; tentative D call: TRBD1 (5 bases). The CDR3 totals 13 residues. CDR1 and CDR2 (germline): SGHKS, YYEKEE (reference sequence). The V and J ends lost 4 bases and 6 bases respectively, with 13 bases between them. Here the CDR3 reads CASSTRAGNGYTF. In nucleotides, the CDR3 is TGTGCCAGCAGCACACGGGCAGGGAATGGCTACACCTTC.

This rearrangement joins TRBV11-2 to TRBJ1-4, with D possibly matching TRBD1 (6 bases). The length of the CDR3 is 16 residues. Germline CDR1 is SGHAT and CDR2 is FQNNGV. Trimming left V 1 base short and J 0 bases short, with 9 bases between. The CDR3 spells CASSLGTVATNEKLFF. The CDR3 nucleotides read TGTGCCAGCAGCTTAGGGACAGTCGCAACTAATGAAAAACTGTTTTTT.

This clone has a single count. The chain carries TRBV7-9 and TRBJ1-5; 9 bases agree with TRBD1. The CDR3 contains 18 residues. Germline trimming cut 0 bases from V and 1 base from J; bases unmatched to any gene: 7. Germline V gives CDR1 SEHNR, CDR2 FQNEAQ (reference sequence). CDR3 protein: CASSLAHGDRESNQPQHF. CDR3 DNA sequence: TGTGCCAGCAGCTTAGCGCACGGGGACAGGGAAAGCAATCAGCCCCAGCATTTT.

The V gene is TRBV24-1, the J gene TRBJ2-1; TRBD2 matches at 11 bases. Trimming cost V 1 base and J 7 bases; bases outside gene matches: 2. CDR3 size: 15 residues. CDR1 is KGHDR, CDR2 SFDVKD, per germline. Here the CDR3 DNA reads TGTGCCACCAGTGATTTACTAGCGGGAGAGAATGAGCAGTTCTTC. This encodes CATSDLLAGENEQFF.

The V gene is TRBV21-1, the J gene TRBJ2-7; the table names TRBD1, a call not compared with the DNA. TRBV21-1 is tagged as a pseudogene. This CDR3 comprises 12 residues. The CDR3 loop is CATSDRGYEQYF. In DNA, the CDR3 is TGTGCCACCTCGGACAGGGGCTACGAGCAGTACTTC.

The V call is TRBV19, the J call TRBJ2-7, with 11 bases matching TRBD2. The CDR3 has 16 residues. The V gene end was trimmed by 4 bases and the J gene end by 0 bases; junction bases not matched to a gene: 5. Germline CDR1 reads LNHDA; CDR2 reads SQIVND (reference sequence). CDR3 protein: CASSTTGTSGSYEQYF. The DNA of the CDR3 is TGTGCCAGTAGTACTACCGGGACTAGCGGCTCCTACGAGCAGTACTTC.

The V gene is TRBV6-5, the J gene TRBJ1-5; D might be TRBD1 (6 bases). V lost 2 bases to trimming and J lost 0 bases, with 8 bases between them. The CDR3 consists of 15 residues. Germline values: CDR1 MNHEY, CDR2 SVGAGI. This CDR3 is CASSYRGNSNQPQHF. The CDR3 DNA reads TGTGCCAGCAGTTACAGGGGGAATAGCAATCAGCCCCAGCATTTT.

This sequence joins TRBV9 and TRBJ2-3, with 9 bases aligning to TRBD1. V shed 2 bases and J 6 bases; nucleotides not matched to a gene: 7. From germline, CDR1 is SGDLS and CDR2 YYNGEE. The CDR3 length is 15 residues. In DNA form, the CDR3 reads TGTGCCAGCAGCGTTGGGGGACAGGGTCTGGATACGCAGTATTTT. Amino acid sequence: CASSVGGQGLDTQYF.

The chain recombines TRBV5-1 with TRBJ1-2, with 7 bases fitting TRBD1. The germline CDR1 and CDR2 sequences are SGHRS and YFSETQ. The ends lost 4 bases at V and 7 bases at J; junction bases unmatched: 7. This CDR3 comprises 13 residues. In nucleotides, the CDR3 is TGCGCCAGCAGCATACAGGGGTTTGGTGGCTACACCTTC. Its protein product is CASSIQGFGGYTF.

The chain employs TRBV14 and TRBJ2-7; no clear D. The CDR3 totals 12 residues. V shed 4 bases and J shed 0 bases, with 4 bases lying between them. Germline V gene data show CDR1 as SGHDN and CDR2 as FVKESK. This CDR3 is CASSPHSYEQYF. Written as DNA, the CDR3 is TGTGCCAGCAGCCCACACTCCTACGAGCAGTACTTC.

This sequence joins TRBV5-4 and TRBJ1-2, with 7 nucleotides matching TRBD1. The CDR3 has 15 residues. The germline gives CDR1 SGHNT, CDR2 YYREEE (reference sequence). J gave up 7 bases and V 1 base, and 10 bases lay outside the gene matches. The CDR3 DNA follows: TGTGCCAGCAGCTTGCCCAGTGTACAGGGGATTGGCTACACCTTC. Protein product: CASSLPSVQGIGYTF.

This clone was seen a single time. The chain employs TRBV18 and TRBJ1-2; no clear D. The CDR3 runs to 14 residues. The V end lost 6 bases, the J end lost 0 bases, and 11 bases lay between the germline ends. Germline values: CDR1 KGHSH, CDR2 LQKENI. This chain's CDR3 is CASSPESANYGYTF. The CDR3 DNA reads TGTGCCAGCTCCCCAGAGTCTGCTAACTATGGCTACACCTTC.

This chain uses TRBV4-3 with TRBJ1-1; no reliable D call. Trimming pared 4 bases from V and 1 base from J, leaving 10 bases between. There are 14 residues in the CDR3. Germline V gene data show CDR1 as LGHNA and CDR2 as YSLEER. CDR3: CASSLTDSNTEAFF. The CDR3 DNA is TGCGCCAGCAGCCTTACGGACTCGAACACTGAAGCTTTCTTT.

This clone came up once. The CDR3 coding sequence is TGCAGCGTTGAGGGCACTAGCGTATACAATGAGCAGTTCTTC. The encoded protein is CSVEGTSVYNEQFF. The chain has TRBV29-1 and TRBJ2-1; 7 bases align to TRBD2. V lost 3 bases to trimming and J lost 4 bases; unmatched junction nucleotides: 6. This CDR3 contains 14 residues. CDR1 is SQVTM, CDR2 ANQGSEA, per germline.

This clone was picked up one time. This chain links TRBV25-1 with TRBJ1-2; D perhaps matches TRBD1 (5 bases). The CDR3 contains 15 residues. Trimming stripped 4 bases from V and 8 bases from J, with 20 bases between. In germline, CDR1 is MGHDK, CDR2 SYGVNS. The CDR3 coding sequence is TGTGCCAGCAGTGCCTTCGAGGGGAGGTCGAAGGGCTACACCTTC. Its translation: CASSAFEGRSKGYTF.

The chain carries TRBV4-1 and TRBJ1-4; D uncertain. The CDR3 runs 15 residues. Trimming removed 1 base from V and 0 bases from J, with 6 bases in between. Germline values: CDR1 MGHRA, CDR2 YSYEKL. As DNA, the CDR3 is TGCGCCAGCAGCCAAGGCGAAACAACTAATGAAAAACTGTTTTTT. It specifies CASSQGETTNEKLFF.

The chain uses TRBV10-1 and TRBJ2-6, with D hard to call. From germline, CDR1 is WNHNN and CDR2 SYGVQD (reference sequence). The CDR3 runs 15 residues. V was clipped by 7 bases and J by 0 bases, with 10 bases between them. CDR3 protein: CASIRNSSGANVLTF. The CDR3 region has the DNA TGCGCCAGCATTAGAAATAGCTCTGGGGCCAACGTCCTGACTTTC.

The chain couples TRBV19 to TRBJ1-1; D might be TRBD1 (6 bases). V was pared by 8 bases and J by 0 bases, with 16 bases between. This CDR3 spans 15 amino acids. Germline CDR1 is LNHDA and CDR2 is SQIVND (reference sequence). DNA for the CDR3: TGTGCCAGTTCCCCACAGGGCACATTGAACACTGAAGCTTTCTTT. It is translated as CASSPQGTLNTEAFF.

This chain joins TRBV7-9 and TRBJ1-1; no firm D call. Trimming took off 3 bases at V and 7 bases at J, with 15 bases between the two ends. Per germline, CDR1 SEHNR and CDR2 FQNEAQ (reference sequence). The CDR3 totals 14 residues. The CDR3 reads CASSFPSPNFEAFF. CDR3 nucleotide sequence: TGTGCCAGCAGCTTCCCGAGCCCAAATTTTGAAGCTTTCTTT.

This clone was found a few times. As DNA, the CDR3 is TGTGCCAGTCGTCCGGTGGGCAATCAGCCCCAGCATTTT. It is translated as CASRPVGNQPQHF. The gene calls are TRBV19 and TRBJ1-5; D unresolved. Germline-derived CDR1 and CDR2 are LNHDA and SQIVND (reference sequence). This CDR3 contains 13 residues. Between the trimmed V and J ends, which lost 8 bases and 2 bases, there was a span of 10 bases.

The rearrangement links TRBV3-1 (or the pseudogene TRBV3-2) to TRBJ1-1; D unresolved. V gave up 0 bases and J gave up 4 bases, with 9 bases separating them. Germline V gives CDR1 LGHDT, CDR2 YNNKEL (reference sequence). CDR3 size: 14 residues. CDR3 nucleotide sequence: TGTGCCAGCAGCCAAGATCCCCGGGGCACTGAAGCTTTCTTT. This encodes CASSQDPRGTEAFF.

This clone occurred once. The chain has TRBV11-2 and TRBJ2-1; the D gene is possibly TRBD2 (6 bases). This CDR3 region has 15 residues. V was cut by 0 bases and J by 9 bases, with 15 bases left in between. Per germline, CDR1 SGHAT and CDR2 FQNNGV. Here the CDR3 reads CASSLDWDSVGEQFF. The CDR3 nucleotides are TGTGCCAGCAGCTTAGATTGGGACTCCGTCGGTGAGCAGTTCTTC.

The chain couples TRBV5-1 to TRBJ1-2; 9 bases are a match to TRBD1. The CDR3 covers 16 residues. The trim removed 4 bases at V and 4 bases at J, leaving 11 bases unmatched. CDR1 SGHRS and CDR2 YFSETQ come from the germline V gene. The chain's CDR3 is CASSGGQGKGAYGYTF. DNA of the CDR3: TGCGCCAGCAGCGGAGGACAGGGGAAGGGGGCCTATGGCTACACCTTC.

The chain recombines TRBV6-5 with TRBJ2-7; 10 bases agree with TRBD2. The ends lost 5 bases at V and 4 bases at J; junction bases unmatched: 8. The germline gives CDR1 MNHEY, CDR2 SVGAGI. The CDR3 is 15 residues long. The DNA of the CDR3 is TGTGCCAGCAGTCCCCCTAGCGGGAGAATGTACGAGCAGTACTTC. Its translation is CASSPPSGRMYEQYF.

CDR3 protein: CASSQELTDTQYF. In DNA form, the CDR3 reads TGCGCCAGCAGCCAAGAGTTAACAGATACGCAGTATTTT. This rearrangement joins TRBV4-1 to TRBJ2-3; D is undetermined. V dropped 0 bases and J dropped 3 bases, with 4 bases sitting between them. CDR3 length: 13 residues. Germline-derived CDR1 and CDR2 are MGHRA and YSYEKL.

The chain employs TRBV24-1 and TRBJ1-1, with a tentative D call TRBD1 (5 bases). The CDR3 spans 15 residues. Germline assignment: CDR1 KGHDR and CDR2 SFDVKD. Trimming pared 9 bases from V and 6 bases from J, leaving 22 bases between. This chain's CDR3 is CATRSPAGVGSEAFF. The CDR3 DNA follows: TGTGCCACCCGGAGTCCTGCGGGGGTGGGGTCTGAAGCTTTCTTT.

This clone has just one count. This chain connects TRBV7-9 to TRBJ2-3; D possibly corresponds to TRBD2 (5 bases). The CDR3 totals 16 residues. Per the germline V gene, CDR1 is SEHNR and CDR2 is FQNEAQ (reference sequence). The V and J ends lost 5 bases and 0 bases respectively, with 15 bases between them. CDR3 nucleotides: TGTGCCAGCAGCCACTCCCTGACTACTAGCACAGATACGCAGTATTTT. It encodes CASSHSLTTSTDTQYF.